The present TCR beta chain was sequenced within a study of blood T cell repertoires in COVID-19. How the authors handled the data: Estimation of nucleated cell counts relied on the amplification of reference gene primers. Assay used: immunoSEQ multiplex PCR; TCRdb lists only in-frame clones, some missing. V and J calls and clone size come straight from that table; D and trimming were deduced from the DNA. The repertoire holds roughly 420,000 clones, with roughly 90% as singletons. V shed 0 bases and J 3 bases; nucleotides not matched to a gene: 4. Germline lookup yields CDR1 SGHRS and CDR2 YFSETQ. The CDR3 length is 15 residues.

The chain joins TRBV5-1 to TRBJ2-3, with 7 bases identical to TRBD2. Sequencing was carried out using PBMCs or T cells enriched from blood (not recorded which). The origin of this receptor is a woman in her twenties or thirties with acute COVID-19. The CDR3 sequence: CASSLGLAETDTQYF. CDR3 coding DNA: TGCGCCAGCAGCTTGGGGCTAGCGGAAACAGATACGCAGTATTTT.